This TCR beta chain was recorded in a study of cytomegalovirus exposure and HLA in healthy donors. This CDR3 spans 15 amino acids. CDR1 and CDR2 (germline): SGHTA, FQGNSA. V was shortened by 0 bases and J by 9 bases, with 15 bases between the two germline ends. Donors sampled were nominally healthy, though unrecorded immune exposures were likely. A word on this clone: Its antigen is unknown.

Use of 60 Vbeta and 13 Jbeta primers characterized the PCR. The method was immunoSEQ multiplex PCR; TCRdb's version includes in-frame clones alone and lacks a portion of them. The sample has approximately 77,000 clones, under 80% seen once; the top ten hold about an eighth. Study-wide points: A later analysis found that most CMV-associated TCR beta chains appeared HLA-restricted.

The receptor was derived from a male donor in good health and CMV-seropositive. Sequencing was performed on PBMCs. The chain employs TRBV7-2 and TRBJ2-1, with D tentatively TRBD2 (6 bases). The CDR3 here is CASSLALSSAPEQFF. The CDR3 DNA reads TGTGCCAGCAGCTTAGCGCTTTCTAGCGCCCCTGAGCAGTTCTTC.